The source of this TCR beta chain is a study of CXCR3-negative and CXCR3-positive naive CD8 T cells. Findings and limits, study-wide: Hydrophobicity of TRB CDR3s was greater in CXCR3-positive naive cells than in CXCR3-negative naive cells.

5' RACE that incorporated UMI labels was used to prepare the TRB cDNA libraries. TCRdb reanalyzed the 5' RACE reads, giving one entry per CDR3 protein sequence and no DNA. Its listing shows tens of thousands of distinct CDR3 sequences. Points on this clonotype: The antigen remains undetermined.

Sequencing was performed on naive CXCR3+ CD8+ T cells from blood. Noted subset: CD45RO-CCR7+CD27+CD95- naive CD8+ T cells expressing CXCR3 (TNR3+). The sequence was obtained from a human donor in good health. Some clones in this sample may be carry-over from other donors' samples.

CDR3 sequence: CASSLPGGHEQYF. The genes are TRBV28 and TRBJ2-7; TCRdb outputs TRBD1, but without DNA this stays unchecked. CDR3 length: 13 residues. CDR1 and CDR2 from the germline V gene are MDHEN and SYDVKM.